The next 2 T cell receptor beta chains were all read from a single sample in a study of T-cell memory formation after mild COVID-19. In TCRdb, the 5' RACE reads were re-called with MiXCR into one record per CDR3 protein. The table shows 470,000 or so distinct CDR3 sequences, with around a sixth occurring only once. Sequencing input: PBMCs or a T cell subset sorted from them (not recorded which). The receptors here all came from an adult woman who had mild COVID-19 (a few samples of this study predate the infection). Cell type and time point are not known.

This clonotype appeared many times. This chain links TRBV12-3 or TRBV12-4 with TRBJ1-2; D is unclear. The CDR3 covers 17 residues. The V end lost 2 bases, the J end lost 2 bases, and 18 bases lay between the germline ends. CDR3 in amino acids: CASSLIPRGGSNYGYTF. The CDR3 bases are TGTGCCAGCAGTTTAATCCCTCGGGGAGGGTCGAACTATGGCTACACCTTC.

This clonotype was found a few times. The chain uses TRBV29-1 and TRBJ1-1, with 8 bases identical to TRBD1. There are 12 residues in the CDR3. V was pared by 7 bases and J by 3 bases, with 4 bases of the junction left unmatched. Germline V lookup: CDR1 SQVTM, CDR2 ANQGSEA. As DNA, the CDR3 is TGCAGCGAAAGGGACAGGCACACTGAAGCTTTCTTT. Its translation is CSERDRHTEAFF.